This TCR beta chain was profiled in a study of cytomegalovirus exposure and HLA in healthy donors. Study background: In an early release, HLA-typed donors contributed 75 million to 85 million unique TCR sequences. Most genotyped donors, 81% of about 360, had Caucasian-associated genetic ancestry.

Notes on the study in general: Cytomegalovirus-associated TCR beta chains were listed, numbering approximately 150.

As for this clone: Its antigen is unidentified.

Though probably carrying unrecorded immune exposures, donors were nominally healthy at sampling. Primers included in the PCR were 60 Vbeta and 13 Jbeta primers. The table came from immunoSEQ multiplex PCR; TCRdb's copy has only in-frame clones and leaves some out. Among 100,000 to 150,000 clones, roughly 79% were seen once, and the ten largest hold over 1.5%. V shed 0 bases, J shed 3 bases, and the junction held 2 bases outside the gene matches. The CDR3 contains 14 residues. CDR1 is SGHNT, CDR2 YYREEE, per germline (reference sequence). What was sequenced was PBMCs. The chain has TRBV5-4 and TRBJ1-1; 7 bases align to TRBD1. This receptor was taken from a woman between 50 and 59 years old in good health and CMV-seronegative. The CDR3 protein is CASSLDRGYTEAFF. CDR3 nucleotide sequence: TGTGCCAGCAGCTTGGACAGGGGATACACTGAAGCTTTCTTT.